These 10 T cell receptor beta chains came from one sample sequenced in a study of blood T cells in healthy people across ages. Primers used in a second PCR of roughly 6 to 12 cycles were a sample-barcoded 5' primer and a J-beta primer mix. Each CDR3 protein gets one entry after TCRdb re-called the 5' RACE reads with MiXCR. The data contain hundreds of thousands of distinct CDR3 sequences, under 50% of them seen just once; the ten biggest clones take up roughly 12%. Input material: blood. The receptors shown here come from a man aged 25 to 40 in good health.

This clonotype was seen a handful of times. The chain links TRBV28 to TRBJ1-1; tentatively, D is TRBD1 (6 bases). The CDR3 covers 13 residues. CDR1 is MDHEN and CDR2 is SYDVKM in the germline V gene. Between the trimmed V and J ends, which lost 2 bases and 5 bases, there was a span of 9 bases. The CDR3 DNA reads as TGTGCCAGCAGTTTACGAGGGGGGACTGAAGCTTTCTTT. This sequence encodes CASSLRGGTEAFF.

This clonotype was recorded a few times. V gene TRBV2 combines with J gene TRBJ2-1; 11 bases are shared with TRBD1. V lost 6 bases to trimming and J lost 0 bases; unmatched junction nucleotides: 7. The V gene's germline CDR1 is SNHLY and CDR2 FYNNEI. There are 17 residues in the CDR3. CDR3 region: CASRDRGRVGSYNEQFF. As DNA, the CDR3 is TGTGCCAGCAGGGACAGGGGGCGGGTCGGCTCCTACAATGAGCAGTTCTTC.

This clonotype occurred a few times. The rearrangement uses TRBV3-1 and TRBJ1-2; D remains ambiguous. With 4 bases removed from V and 4 bases from J, the gap between germline ends came to 13 bases. Looked up from germline, CDR1 is LGHDT and CDR2 is YNNKEL (reference sequence). The CDR3 consists of 14 residues. The CDR3 loop is CASSPLGNGYGYTF. CDR3 DNA: TGTGCCAGCAGCCCCCTTGGAAACGGCTATGGCTACACCTTC.

This clonotype was detected many times. This chain uses TRBV25-1 with TRBJ2-7; 9 nucleotides match TRBD2. The ends lost 4 bases at V and 5 bases at J; junction bases unmatched: 9. The germline CDR1 and CDR2 sequences are MGHDK and SYGVNS. The CDR3 extends over 15 amino acids. In nucleotides, the CDR3 is TGTGCCAGCAGTGCCTCGGCTAGCGGGGCCCACGAGCAGTACTTC. Its translation: CASSASASGAHEQYF.

The chain combines TRBV7-2 with TRBJ1-2; D is unclear. The germline V gene encodes CDR1 SGHTA and CDR2 FQGNSA. V lost 5 bases and J lost 1, with 8 bases in between. CDR3 length: 13 amino acids. The CDR3 loop reads CASSTMLNYGYTF. CDR3 nucleotide sequence: TGTGCCAGCAGCACTATGCTTAACTATGGCTACACCTTC.

This clonotype appeared a few times. This sequence joins TRBV3-1 and TRBJ1-5; D is perhaps TRBD1 (5 bases). This CDR3 contains 15 residues. Germline V gene sequence: CDR1 LGHDT, CDR2 YNNKEL (reference sequence). V was cut by 3 bases and J by 4 bases, with 13 bases left in between. The CDR3 DNA reads as TGTGCCAGCAGCCAGGCAGGGATCGGGAATCAGCCCCAGCATTTT. Protein sequence: CASSQAGIGNQPQHF.

This chain uses TRBV20-1 with TRBJ2-3; D is possibly TRBD1 or TRBD2 (6 bases each). The V end lost 6 bases, the J end lost 6 bases, and 16 bases lay between the germline ends. The CDR3 extends over 13 amino acids. Germline CDR1 DFQATT, CDR2 SNEGSKA (reference sequence). The CDR3 DNA reads as TGCAGTGCCCCTAGGGGGGCAGGGGATACGCAGTATTTT. Its translation: CSAPRGAGDTQYF.

This clonotype has a handful of counts. The chain recombines TRBV12-3 or TRBV12-4 with TRBJ2-3; unclear D gene. Deletions cut 6 bases from V and 6 bases from J, with 7 bases between. The CDR3 has 11 residues. The CDR3 is CASSTRDTQYF. The DNA for the CDR3 is TGTGCCAGCAGCACCCGGGATACGCAGTATTTT.

The chain combines TRBV20-1 with TRBJ2-5; D might be TRBD1 (5 bases). The CDR3 runs 14 residues. Looked up from germline, CDR1 is DFQATT and CDR2 is SNEGSKA (reference sequence). The germline V and J ends were trimmed by 6 bases and 5 bases, with 19 bases remaining between them. Here the CDR3 DNA reads TGCAGTGCAAGGGGCGCCTACCTCCGGGAGACCCAGTACTTC. It yields the protein CSARGAYLRETQYF.

V usage is TRBV20-1 and J usage is TRBJ2-6; a possible D gene is TRBD1 (6 bases). Germline V CDR1 and CDR2: DFQATT, SNEGSKA (reference sequence). Between the trimmed V and J ends, which lost 3 bases and 2 bases, there was a span of 11 bases. The CDR3 is made up of 15 amino acids. CDR3 residues: CSARATGTGANVLTF. CDR3 bases: TGCAGTGCTAGGGCTACAGGGACTGGGGCCAACGTCCTGACTTTC.